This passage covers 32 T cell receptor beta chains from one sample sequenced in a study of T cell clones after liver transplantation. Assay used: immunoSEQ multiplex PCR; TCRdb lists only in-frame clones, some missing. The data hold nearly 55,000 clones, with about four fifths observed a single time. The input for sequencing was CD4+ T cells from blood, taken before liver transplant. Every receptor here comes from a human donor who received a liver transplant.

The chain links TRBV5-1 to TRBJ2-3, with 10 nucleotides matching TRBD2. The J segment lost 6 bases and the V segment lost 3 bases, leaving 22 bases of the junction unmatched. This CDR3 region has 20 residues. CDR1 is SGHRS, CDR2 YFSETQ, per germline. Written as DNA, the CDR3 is TGCGCCAGCAGCTCCCTCGTAGGGGGCGCGGAGCGGGGGGGCCGCGATACGCAGTATTTT. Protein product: CASSSLVGGAERGGRDTQYF.

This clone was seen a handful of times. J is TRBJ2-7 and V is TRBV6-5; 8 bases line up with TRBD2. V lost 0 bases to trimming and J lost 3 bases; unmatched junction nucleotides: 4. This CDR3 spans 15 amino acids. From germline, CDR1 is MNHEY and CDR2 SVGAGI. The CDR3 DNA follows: TGTGCCAGCAGTTACTCGACTAGCGCTAGCTACGAGCAGTACTTC. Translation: CASSYSTSASYEQYF.

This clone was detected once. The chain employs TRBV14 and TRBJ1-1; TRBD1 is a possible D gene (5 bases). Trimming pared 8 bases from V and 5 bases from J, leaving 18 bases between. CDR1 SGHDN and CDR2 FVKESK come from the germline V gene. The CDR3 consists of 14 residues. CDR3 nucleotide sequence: TGTGCCAGCCGCGCCATTATGGGGGGGACTGAAGCTTTCTTT. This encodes CASRAIMGGTEAFF. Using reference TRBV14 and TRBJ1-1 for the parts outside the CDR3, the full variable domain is EAGVTQFPSHSVIEKGQTVTLRCDPISGHDNLYWYRRVMGKEIKFLLHFVKESKQDESGMPNNRFLAERTGGTYSTLKVQPAELEDSGVYFCASRAIMGGTEAFFGQGTRLTVV.

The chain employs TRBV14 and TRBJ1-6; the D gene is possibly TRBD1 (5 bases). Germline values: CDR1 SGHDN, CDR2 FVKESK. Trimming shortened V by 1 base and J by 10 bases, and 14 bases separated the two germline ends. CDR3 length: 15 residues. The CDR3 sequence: CASSQVLPGKSPLHF. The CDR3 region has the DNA TGTGCCAGCAGCCAAGTACTCCCAGGGAAATCACCCCTCCACTTT.

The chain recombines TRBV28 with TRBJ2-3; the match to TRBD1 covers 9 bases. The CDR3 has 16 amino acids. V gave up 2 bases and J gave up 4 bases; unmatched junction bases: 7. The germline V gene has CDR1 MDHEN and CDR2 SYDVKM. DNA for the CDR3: TGTGCCAGCAGTTTAGAGTGGGGACAGGGACCAGATACGCAGTATTTT. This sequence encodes CASSLEWGQGPDTQYF.

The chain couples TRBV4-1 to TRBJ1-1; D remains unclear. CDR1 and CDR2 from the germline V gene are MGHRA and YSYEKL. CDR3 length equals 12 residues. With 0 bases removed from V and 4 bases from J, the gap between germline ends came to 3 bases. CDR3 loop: CASSQDGTEAFF. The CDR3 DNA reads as TGCGCCAGCAGCCAAGATGGCACTGAAGCTTTCTTT.

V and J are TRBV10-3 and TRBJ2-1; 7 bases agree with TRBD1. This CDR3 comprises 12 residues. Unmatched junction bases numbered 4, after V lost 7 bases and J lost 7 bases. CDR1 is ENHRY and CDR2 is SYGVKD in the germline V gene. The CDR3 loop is CAINTGANEQFF. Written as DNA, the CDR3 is TGTGCCATCAATACAGGGGCGAATGAGCAGTTCTTC.

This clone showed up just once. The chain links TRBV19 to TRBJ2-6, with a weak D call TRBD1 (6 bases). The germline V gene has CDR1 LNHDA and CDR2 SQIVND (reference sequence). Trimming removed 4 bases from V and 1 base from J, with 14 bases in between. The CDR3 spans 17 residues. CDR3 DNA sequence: TGTGCCAGTAGTAAGAACAGGGTAGTTTCTGGGGCCAACGTCCTGACTTTC. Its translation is CASSKNRVVSGANVLTF.

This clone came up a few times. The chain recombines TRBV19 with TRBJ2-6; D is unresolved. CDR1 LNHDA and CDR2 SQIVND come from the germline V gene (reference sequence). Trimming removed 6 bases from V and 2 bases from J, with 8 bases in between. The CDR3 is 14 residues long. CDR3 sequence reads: CASREKPGANVLTF. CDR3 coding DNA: TGTGCCAGTAGGGAGAAACCTGGGGCCAACGTCCTGACTTTC. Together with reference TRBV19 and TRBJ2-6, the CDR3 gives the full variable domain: DGGITQSPKYLFRKEGQNVTLSCEQNLNHDAMYWYRQDPGQGLRLIYYSQIVNDFQKGDIAEGYSVSREKKESFPLTVTSAQKNPTAFYLCASREKPGANVLTFGAGSRLTVL.

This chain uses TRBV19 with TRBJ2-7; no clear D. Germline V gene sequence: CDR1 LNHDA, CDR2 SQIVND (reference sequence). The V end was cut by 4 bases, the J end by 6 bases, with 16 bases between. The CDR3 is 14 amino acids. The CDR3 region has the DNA TGTGCCAGTAGTACCTCGACGGGCACGGGCGAGCAGTACTTC. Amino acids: CASSTSTGTGEQYF.

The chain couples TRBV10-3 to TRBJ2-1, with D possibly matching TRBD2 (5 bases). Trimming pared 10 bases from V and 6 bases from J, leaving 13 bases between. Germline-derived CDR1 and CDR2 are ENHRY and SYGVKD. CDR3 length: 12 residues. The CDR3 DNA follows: TGTGCCACAGGACTTGCCCCCAATGAGCAGTTCTTC. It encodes CATGLAPNEQFF.

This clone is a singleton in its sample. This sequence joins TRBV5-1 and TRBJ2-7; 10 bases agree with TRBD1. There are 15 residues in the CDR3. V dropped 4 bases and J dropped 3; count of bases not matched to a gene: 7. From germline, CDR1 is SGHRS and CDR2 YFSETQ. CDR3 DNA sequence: TGCGCCAGCAGCCTTGGACAGGGGGTCTACTACGAGCAGTACTTC. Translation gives CASSLGQGVYYEQYF.

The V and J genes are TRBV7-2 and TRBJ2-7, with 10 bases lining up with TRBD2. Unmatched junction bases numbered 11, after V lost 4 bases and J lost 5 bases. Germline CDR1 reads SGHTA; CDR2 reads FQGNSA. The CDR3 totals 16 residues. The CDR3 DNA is TGTGCCAGCAGCTCTATACCTAGCGGGAGTTACGACGAGCAGTACTTC. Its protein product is CASSSIPSGSYDEQYF. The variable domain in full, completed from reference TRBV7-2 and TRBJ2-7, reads GAGVSQSPSNKVTEKGKDVELRCDPISGHTALYWYRQSLGQGLEFLIYFQGNSAPDKSGLPSDRFSAERTGGSVSTLTIQRTQQEDSAVYLCASSSIPSGSYDEQYFGPGTRLTVT.

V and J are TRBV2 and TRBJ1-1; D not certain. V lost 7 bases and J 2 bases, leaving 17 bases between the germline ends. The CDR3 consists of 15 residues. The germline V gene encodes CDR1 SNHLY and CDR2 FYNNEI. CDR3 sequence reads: CASKVGHGSNTEAFF. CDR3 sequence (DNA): TGTGCCAGCAAGGTAGGGCATGGATCAAACACTGAAGCTTTCTTT.

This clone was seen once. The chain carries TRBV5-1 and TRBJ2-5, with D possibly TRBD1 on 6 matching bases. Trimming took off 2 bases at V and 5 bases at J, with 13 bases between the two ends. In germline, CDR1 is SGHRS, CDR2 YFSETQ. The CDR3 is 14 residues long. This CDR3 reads CASSLITGKETQYF. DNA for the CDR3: TGCGCCAGCAGCTTAATAACAGGGAAGGAGACCCAGTACTTC.

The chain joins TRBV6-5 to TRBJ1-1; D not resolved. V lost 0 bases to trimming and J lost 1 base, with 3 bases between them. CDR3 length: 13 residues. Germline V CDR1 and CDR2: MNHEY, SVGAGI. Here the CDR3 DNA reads TGTGCCAGCAGTTACTCCGAGAACACTGAAGCTTTCTTT. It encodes CASSYSENTEAFF.

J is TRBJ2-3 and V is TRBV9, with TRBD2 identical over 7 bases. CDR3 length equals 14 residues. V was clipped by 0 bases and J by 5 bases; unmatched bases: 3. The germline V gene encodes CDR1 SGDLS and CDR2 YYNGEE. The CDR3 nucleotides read TGTGCCAGCAGCGTAGCCGGGAGGATAGATACGCAGTATTTT. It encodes CASSVAGRIDTQYF.

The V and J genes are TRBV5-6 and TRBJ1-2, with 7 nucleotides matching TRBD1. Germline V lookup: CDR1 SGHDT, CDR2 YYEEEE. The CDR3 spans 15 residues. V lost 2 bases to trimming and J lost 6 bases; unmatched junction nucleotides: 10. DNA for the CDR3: TGTGCCAGCAGCTTCCGGAGGACAGGTGCCCATGGCTACACCTTC. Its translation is CASSFRRTGAHGYTF. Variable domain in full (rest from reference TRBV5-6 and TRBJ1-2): DAGVTQSPTHLIKTRGQQVTLRCSPKSGHDTVSWYQQALGQGPQFIFQYYEEEERQRGNFPDRFSGHQFPNYSSELNVNALLLGDSALYLCASSFRRTGAHGYTFGSGTRLTVV.

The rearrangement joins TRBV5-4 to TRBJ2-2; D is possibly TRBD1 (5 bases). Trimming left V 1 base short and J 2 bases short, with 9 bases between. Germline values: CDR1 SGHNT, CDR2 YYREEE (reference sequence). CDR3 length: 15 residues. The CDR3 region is CASSLLGVNTGELFF. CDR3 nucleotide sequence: TGTGCCAGCAGCTTGCTAGGGGTAAACACCGGGGAGCTGTTTTTT.

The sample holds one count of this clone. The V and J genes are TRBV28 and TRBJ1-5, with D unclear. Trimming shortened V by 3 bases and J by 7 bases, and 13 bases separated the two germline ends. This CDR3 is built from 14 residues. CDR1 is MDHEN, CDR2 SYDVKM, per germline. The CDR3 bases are TGTGCCAGCAGTTTCATGGGATTTGGACAGCCCCAGCATTTT. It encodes CASSFMGFGQPQHF.

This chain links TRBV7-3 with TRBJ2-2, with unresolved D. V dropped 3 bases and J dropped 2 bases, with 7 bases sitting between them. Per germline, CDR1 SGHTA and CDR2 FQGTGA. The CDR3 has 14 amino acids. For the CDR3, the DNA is TGTGCCAGCAGCTTCAATGTAAACACCGGGGAGCTGTTTTTT. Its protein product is CASSFNVNTGELFF.

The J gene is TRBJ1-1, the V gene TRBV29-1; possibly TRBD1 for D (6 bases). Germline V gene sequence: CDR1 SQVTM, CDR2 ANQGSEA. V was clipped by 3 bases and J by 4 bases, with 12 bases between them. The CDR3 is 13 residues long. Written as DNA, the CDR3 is TGCAGCGTTGACAATTCAGGGGTCACTGAAGCTTTCTTT. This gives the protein CSVDNSGVTEAFF.

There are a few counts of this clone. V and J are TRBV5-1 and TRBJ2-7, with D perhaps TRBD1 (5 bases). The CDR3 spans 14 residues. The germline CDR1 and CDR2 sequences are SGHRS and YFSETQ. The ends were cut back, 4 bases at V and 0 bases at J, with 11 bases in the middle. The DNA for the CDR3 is TGCGCCAGCAGCCCAGGGTCGGACTCCTACGAGCAGTACTTC. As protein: CASSPGSDSYEQYF.

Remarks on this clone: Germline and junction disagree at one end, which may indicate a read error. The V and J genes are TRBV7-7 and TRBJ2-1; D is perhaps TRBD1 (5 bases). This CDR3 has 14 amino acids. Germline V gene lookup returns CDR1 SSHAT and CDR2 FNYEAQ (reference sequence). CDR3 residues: CASSVGLGRNEQFF. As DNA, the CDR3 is TGTGCTAGCAGCGTTGGTTTGGGGCGCAATGAGCAGTTCTTC.

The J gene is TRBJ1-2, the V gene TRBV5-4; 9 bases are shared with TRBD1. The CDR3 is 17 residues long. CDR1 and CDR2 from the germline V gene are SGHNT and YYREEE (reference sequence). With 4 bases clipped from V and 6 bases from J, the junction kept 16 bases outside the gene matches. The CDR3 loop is CASSRPFGTGLIHGYTF. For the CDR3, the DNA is TGTGCCAGCAGCCGCCCGTTCGGGACAGGGTTGATCCATGGCTACACCTTC.

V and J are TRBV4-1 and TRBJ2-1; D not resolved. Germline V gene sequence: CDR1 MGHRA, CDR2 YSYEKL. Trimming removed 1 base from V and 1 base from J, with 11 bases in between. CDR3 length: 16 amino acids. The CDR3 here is CASSQVSAISYNEQFF. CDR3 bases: TGCGCCAGCAGCCAAGTTTCCGCAATTTCCTACAATGAGCAGTTCTTC.

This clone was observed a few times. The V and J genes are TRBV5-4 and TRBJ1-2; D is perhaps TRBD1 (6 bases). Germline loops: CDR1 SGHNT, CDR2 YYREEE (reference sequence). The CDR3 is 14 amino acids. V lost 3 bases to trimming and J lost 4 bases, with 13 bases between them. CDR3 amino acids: CASSWGAGPYGYTF. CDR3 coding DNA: TGTGCCAGCAGCTGGGGGGCGGGTCCCTATGGCTACACCTTC.

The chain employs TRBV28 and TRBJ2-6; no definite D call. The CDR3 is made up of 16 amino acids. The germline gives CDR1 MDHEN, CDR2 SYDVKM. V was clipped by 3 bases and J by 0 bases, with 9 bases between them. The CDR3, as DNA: TGTGCCAGCAGTTTGGGGTGGTTCTCTGGGGCCAACGTCCTGACTTTC. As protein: CASSLGWFSGANVLTF.

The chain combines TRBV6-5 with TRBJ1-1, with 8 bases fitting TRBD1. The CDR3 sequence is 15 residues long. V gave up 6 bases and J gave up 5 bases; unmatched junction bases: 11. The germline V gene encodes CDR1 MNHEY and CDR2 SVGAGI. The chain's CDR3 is CASRPARGLETEAFF. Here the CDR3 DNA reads TGTGCCAGCAGGCCCGCCAGGGGGCTAGAGACTGAAGCTTTCTTT.

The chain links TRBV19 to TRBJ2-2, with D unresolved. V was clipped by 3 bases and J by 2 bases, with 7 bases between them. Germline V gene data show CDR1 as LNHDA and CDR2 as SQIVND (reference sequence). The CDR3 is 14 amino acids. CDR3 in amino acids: CASSIATNTGELFF. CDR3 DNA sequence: TGTGCCAGTAGTATTGCTACAAACACCGGGGAGCTGTTTTTT.

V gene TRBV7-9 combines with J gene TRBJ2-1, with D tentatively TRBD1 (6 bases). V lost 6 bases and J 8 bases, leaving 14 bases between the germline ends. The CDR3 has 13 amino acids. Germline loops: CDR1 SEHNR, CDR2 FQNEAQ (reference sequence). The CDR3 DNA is TGTGCCAGCAGGACACAGGGTTCGGATGAGCAGTTCTTC. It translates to CASRTQGSDEQFF.

CDR3 sequence: CASSLLRGQPQHF. CDR3 nucleotides: TGTGCCAGCAGTTTATTGAGGGGTCAGCCCCAGCATTTT. The chain couples TRBV28 to TRBJ1-5, with a possible D match to TRBD1 (5 bases). This CDR3 is 13 amino acids long. Trimming pared 1 base from V and 6 bases from J, leaving 7 bases between. Germline CDR1 and CDR2: MDHEN and SYDVKM.